The 29 T cell receptor beta chains in this list originate from one sample, sequenced in a study of technical replicates of blood from a handful of donors. Sequenced by immunoSEQ multiplex PCR; TCRdb stores in-frame clones only, minus some. The sample lists approximately 79,000 clones, over 75% occurring once. Material for sequencing was T cells isolated from PBMCs. The receptors were gathered from a human donor in good health.

J is TRBJ1-4 and V is TRBV28, with 7 bases aligning to TRBD1. CDR3 length: 13 residues. In germline, CDR1 is MDHEN, CDR2 SYDVKM. V lost 6 bases and J lost 8; bases outside the gene matches: 6. CDR3 in DNA: TGTGCCAGCAGCCTCAAGGGACAGGAAAAACTGTTTTTT. Translating it yields CASSLKGQEKLFF.

The chain couples TRBV6-6 to TRBJ1-1; D gene ambiguous. This CDR3 has 15 residues. The germline CDR1 and CDR2 sequences are MNHNY and SVGAGI (reference sequence). Trimming pared 0 bases from V and 0 bases from J, leaving 8 bases between. CDR3 sequence (DNA): TGTGCCAGCAGTTACTCGAATACGGTGAACACTGAAGCTTTCTTT. Translated: CASSYSNTVNTEAFF.

The V gene is TRBV19, the J gene TRBJ1-4; TRBD1 matches 9 bases. V shed 6 bases and J 7 bases; nucleotides not matched to a gene: 6. Germline loops: CDR1 LNHDA, CDR2 SQIVND (reference sequence). There are 14 residues in the CDR3. The CDR3 coding sequence is TGTGCCAGTAGAGAACAGGGGGCAGTTGAAAAACTGTTTTTT. Translation: CASREQGAVEKLFF.

The rearrangement links TRBV5-4 to TRBJ1-5, with a weak D call TRBD1 (5 bases). Germline V lookup: CDR1 SGHNT, CDR2 YYREEE (reference sequence). With 4 bases removed from V and 5 bases from J, the gap between germline ends came to 7 bases. The CDR3 is made up of 12 amino acids. CDR3 residues: CASSTRDQPQHF. In DNA, the CDR3 is TGTGCCAGCAGCACCAGGGATCAGCCCCAGCATTTT.

This sequence joins TRBV2 and TRBJ1-4; D remains ambiguous. The CDR3 length is 14 residues. Germline V gives CDR1 SNHLY, CDR2 FYNNEI. V dropped 2 bases and J dropped 7 bases, with 11 bases sitting between them. The CDR3 DNA sequence: TGTGCCAGCAGTGAAAGCGGTTTTGGTGAAAAACTGTTTTTT. Protein product: CASSESGFGEKLFF. Full variable domain (remainder filled in from reference TRBV2 and TRBJ1-4): EPEVTQTPSHQVTQMGQEVILRCVPISNHLYFYWYRQILGQKVEFLVSFYNNEISEKSEIFDDQFSVERPDGSNFTLKIRSTKLEDSAMYFCASSESGFGEKLFFGSGTQLSVL.

J is TRBJ2-6 and V is TRBV11-3; D remains unclear. The CDR3 has 14 amino acids. V gave up 2 bases and J gave up 4 bases, with 6 bases separating them. Germline assignment: CDR1 SGHNT and CDR2 YENEEA. As DNA, the CDR3 is TGTGCCAGCAGCTTACGAGTCGGGGCCAACGTCCTGACTTTC. Amino acids: CASSLRVGANVLTF.

This clone was counted a few times. The CDR3 region has the DNA TGCGCCAGCAGCTTGGAGCTAGCGGGAGGGCTCTACGAGCAGTACTTC. This encodes CASSLELAGGLYEQYF. The chain recombines TRBV5-1 with TRBJ2-7, with 12 bases that match TRBD2. V shed 0 bases, J shed 3 bases, and the junction held 4 bases outside the gene matches. CDR1 SGHRS and CDR2 YFSETQ come from the germline V gene. CDR3 length: 16 residues.

The chain's CDR3 is CASSILAGGFYEQYF. CDR3 DNA sequence: TGTGCCAGCAGCATCCTAGCGGGAGGATTCTACGAGCAGTACTTC. J is TRBJ2-7 and V is TRBV7-3; 11 bases are shared with TRBD2. From germline, CDR1 is SGHTA and CDR2 FQGTGA. The CDR3 runs to 15 residues. The J segment lost 3 bases and the V segment lost 5 bases, leaving 6 bases of the junction unmatched.

The chain carries TRBV5-5 and TRBJ2-7; no definite D call. CDR3 size: 14 residues. V was trimmed by 7 bases and J by 0 bases, leaving 14 bases between them. Germline CDR1 SGHKS, CDR2 YYEKEE (reference sequence). The CDR3 DNA is TGTGCCAGCCTTACGAGTGTTAGCTCCTACGAGCAGTACTTC. Translation gives CASLTSVSSYEQYF.

This rearrangement joins TRBV5-1 to TRBJ1-2; 9 bases are shared with TRBD1. Per the germline V gene, CDR1 is SGHRS and CDR2 is YFSETQ. Trimming took 5 bases from V and 8 from J; bases not matched to a gene: 10. The CDR3 runs to 14 residues. The CDR3 nucleotides are TGCGCCAGCAGTTTCGACCGGACAGGGGTGGGCTACACCTTC. This codes for CASSFDRTGVGYTF.

This chain uses TRBV5-1 with TRBJ2-1; weak D call: TRBD1 (5 bases). CDR1 SGHRS and CDR2 YFSETQ come from the germline V gene. The CDR3 extends over 14 amino acids. V was clipped by 0 bases and J by 6 bases, with 10 bases between them. The CDR3 reads CASSLDTGSNEQFF. The CDR3 nucleotides read TGCGCCAGCAGCTTGGACACAGGTTCCAATGAGCAGTTCTTC.

The chain couples TRBV6-5 to TRBJ2-3; 7 bases match TRBD1. The V gene end was trimmed by 4 bases and the J gene end by 4 bases; junction bases not matched to a gene: 11. CDR1 is MNHEY, CDR2 SVGAGI, per germline. This CDR3 region has 16 residues. This CDR3 reads CASSFRGGYGADTQYF. As DNA, the CDR3 is TGTGCCAGCAGTTTTAGAGGGGGCTATGGGGCAGATACGCAGTATTTT.

This clone has more than one count but fewer than ten. The chain couples TRBV7-3 to TRBJ1-1, with D maybe TRBD1 (6 bases). Trimming stripped 9 bases from V and 3 bases from J, with 14 bases between. Per the germline V gene, CDR1 is SGHTA and CDR2 is FQGTGA. The CDR3 length is 13 residues. The CDR3: CASSDSPYTEAFF. The CDR3 region has the DNA TGTGCCAGTTCGGACAGCCCTTACACTGAAGCTTTCTTT.

The rearrangement links TRBV19 to TRBJ1-5, with D perhaps TRBD1 (5 bases). The CDR3 loop spans 13 amino acids. Per the germline V gene, CDR1 is LNHDA and CDR2 is SQIVND (reference sequence). V was trimmed by 8 bases and J by 1 base, leaving 9 bases between them. The CDR3: CASAGKSNQPQHF. Here the CDR3 DNA reads TGTGCCAGTGCAGGGAAAAGCAATCAGCCCCAGCATTTT.

In nucleotides, the CDR3 is TGTGCCAGTAGTATGGGGAGGAACACTGAAGCTTTCTTT. This sequence encodes CASSMGRNTEAFF. J is TRBJ1-1 and V is TRBV19, with no clear D. This CDR3 comprises 13 residues. With 3 bases removed from V and 1 base from J, the gap between germline ends came to 6 bases. From germline, CDR1 is LNHDA and CDR2 SQIVND (reference sequence).

The chain carries TRBV7-9 and TRBJ2-1; 7 bases agree with TRBD2. V was pared by 6 bases and J by 7 bases, with 15 bases of the junction left unmatched. CDR1 is SEHNR and CDR2 is FQNEAQ in the germline V gene (reference sequence). The CDR3 sequence is 16 residues long. The CDR3 is CASSGVAEGRGNEQFF. As DNA, the CDR3 is TGTGCCAGCAGTGGAGTTGCAGAGGGGCGGGGGAATGAGCAGTTCTTC.

This clone has more than one count but fewer than ten. The chain couples TRBV15 to TRBJ1-1; TRBD1 is a possible D gene (5 bases). The CDR3 is 15 amino acids. CDR1 LNHNV and CDR2 YYDKDF come from the germline V gene (reference sequence). V lost 5 bases and J 10 bases, leaving 23 bases between the germline ends. The CDR3 loop is CATSVGPNSQRGAFF. CDR3 DNA sequence: TGTGCCACCAGCGTTGGACCAAACTCCCAAAGGGGAGCTTTCTTT.

The chain links TRBV30 to TRBJ1-2; no clear D. This CDR3 spans 12 amino acids. The germline CDR1 and CDR2 sequences are GTSNPN and SVGIG (reference sequence). V lost 0 bases and J lost 1, with 3 bases in between. CDR3 sequence: CAWSVLNYGYTF. CDR3 sequence (DNA): TGTGCCTGGAGTGTACTTAACTATGGCTACACCTTC.

The rearrangement links TRBV4-2 to TRBJ1-1; a possible D gene is TRBD1 (5 bases). Germline V gene lookup returns CDR1 LGHNA and CDR2 YNFKEQ. CDR3 length: 13 amino acids. Between the trimmed V and J ends, which lost 1 base and 7 bases, there was a span of 10 bases. The CDR3 region is CASSQGRGNEAFF. The CDR3 DNA reads TGTGCCAGCAGCCAAGGGAGGGGTAATGAAGCTTTCTTT.

The chain is built from TRBV6-5 and TRBJ1-1; D is perhaps TRBD1 (5 bases). The germline gives CDR1 MNHEY, CDR2 SVGAGI. V was clipped by 2 bases and J by 8 bases, with 9 bases between them. This CDR3 comprises 12 residues. The CDR3, as DNA: TGTGCCAGCAGTTACAATCCAGGGGAAGCTTTCTTT. It yields the protein CASSYNPGEAFF.

CDR3 in DNA: TGTGCCAGCATAAACAGGGTTGGTCAGCCCCAGCATTTT. It encodes CASINRVGQPQHF. The V and J genes are TRBV6-6 and TRBJ1-5, with D perhaps TRBD1 (6 bases). The CDR3 covers 13 residues. V was trimmed by 7 bases and J by 6 bases, leaving 13 bases between them. CDR1 MNHNY and CDR2 SVGAGI come from the germline V gene (reference sequence).

The CDR3 sequence: CSVKDSDVTQYF. CDR3 nucleotides: TGCAGCGTTAAGGACTCAGATGTGACCCAGTACTTC. The chain is built from TRBV29-1 and TRBJ2-5; perhaps TRBD2 as D (5 bases). V lost 5 bases, J lost 7 bases, and 14 bases lay in between. The CDR3 has 12 residues. Germline V lookup: CDR1 SQVTM, CDR2 ANQGSEA.

The chain joins TRBV9 to TRBJ2-2, with 8 bases lining up with TRBD1. Germline V gene lookup returns CDR1 SGDLS and CDR2 YYNGEE. The CDR3 has 13 residues. V was clipped by 3 bases and J by 6 bases; unmatched bases: 1. The CDR3 here is CASSATGAGELFF. CDR3 in DNA: TGTGCCAGCAGCGCGACAGGGGCCGGGGAGCTGTTTTTT.

The chain combines TRBV5-1 with TRBJ2-7, with 8 positions matching TRBD1. The J segment lost 4 bases and the V segment lost 6 bases, leaving 6 bases of the junction unmatched. CDR3 size: 13 residues. CDR1 and CDR2 from the germline V gene are SGHRS and YFSETQ. This CDR3 is CASTSDREYEQYF. CDR3 coding DNA: TGCGCCAGCACCTCGGACAGGGAGTACGAGCAGTACTTC.

This clone has more than one count but fewer than ten. The chain is built from TRBV30 and TRBJ1-1; possible D gene TRBD1, 5 bases. The germline gives CDR1 GTSNPN, CDR2 SVGIG (reference sequence). Trimming stripped 3 bases from V and 3 bases from J, with 8 bases between. This CDR3 spans 12 amino acids. In nucleotides, the CDR3 is TGTGCCTGGAGCAGGGTTTACACTGAAGCTTTCTTT. It codes for CAWSRVYTEAFF.

The gene calls are TRBV21-1 and TRBJ1-5; TRBD1, the D gene given by the table, was not confirmed from the DNA. TRBV21-1 is termed a pseudogene. CDR3 size: 16 residues. The CDR3 DNA sequence: TGTGCCAGCAGCAGGCGGGGACAGGGGGCCAATCAGCCCCAGCATTTT. It translates to CASSRRGQGANQPQHF.

The sample holds one count of this clone. This sequence joins TRBV7-9 and TRBJ2-5, with TRBD2 identical over 10 bases. V was clipped by 8 bases and J by 2 bases; unmatched bases: 5. CDR1 is SEHNR, CDR2 FQNEAQ, per germline (reference sequence). This CDR3 is 14 amino acids long. CDR3 in amino acids: CASSLTSGQETQYF. As DNA, the CDR3 is TGTGCCAGCTCCCTGACTAGCGGGCAAGAGACCCAGTACTTC.

The J gene is TRBJ2-3, the V gene TRBV4-2, with TRBD2 identical over 11 bases. The CDR3 totals 20 residues. Trimming removed 0 bases from V and 2 bases from J; junction bases left unmatched: 13. CDR1 LGHNA and CDR2 YNFKEQ come from the germline V gene. The CDR3 protein is CASSQDVWRLAGPTTDTQYF. CDR3 nucleotide sequence: TGTGCCAGCAGCCAAGATGTATGGAGACTAGCGGGGCCGACCACAGATACGCAGTATTTT.

This chain links TRBV6-5 with TRBJ1-4; D unresolved. Trimming stripped 7 bases from V and 0 bases from J, with 3 bases between. CDR3 size: 12 residues. CDR1 and CDR2 (germline): MNHEY, SVGAGI. This chain's CDR3 is CASTSTNEKLFF. CDR3 DNA sequence: TGTGCCAGCACCTCAACTAATGAAAAACTGTTTTTT.